This T cell receptor (beta chain) was documented in a study of shared clonotypes between healthy human individuals. Study at large: CD4 naive and memory got three plates each, CD8 naive two, CD8 memory one.

Study-wide points: Shared clonotypes: roughly 4.7% naive CD4, around 3.5% naive CD8, about 2.4% memory CD4, approximately 0.37% memory CD8. Non-shared clonotypes were found to have lower generation probabilities than the clonotypes that were shared by all four of the sorted-subset donors.

CDR1 and CDR2 from the germline V gene are MRHNA and SNTAGT. V shed 7 bases and J shed 2 bases, with 9 bases lying between them. The CDR3 is 13 amino acids. This clone was recorded only once. Its antigen is undetermined. The assay used deep level. TCRdb keeps only in-frame clones here, not all; method: immunoSEQ multiplex PCR. Of 1.6 million or so clones in the sample, approximately 98.5% were seen once. The source material was naive CD4+ T cells sorted from blood. Subset denoted: CD45RA+ positively selected. This TCR came from a man between 25 and 39 years old in good health. V is TRBV6-4 and J is TRBJ2-1; either TRBD1 or TRBD2 may supply D (6 bases each). In nucleotides, the CDR3 is TGTGCCAGCAAGGGGGGAGCCTACAATGAGCAGTTCTTC. Encoded protein: CASKGGAYNEQFF.